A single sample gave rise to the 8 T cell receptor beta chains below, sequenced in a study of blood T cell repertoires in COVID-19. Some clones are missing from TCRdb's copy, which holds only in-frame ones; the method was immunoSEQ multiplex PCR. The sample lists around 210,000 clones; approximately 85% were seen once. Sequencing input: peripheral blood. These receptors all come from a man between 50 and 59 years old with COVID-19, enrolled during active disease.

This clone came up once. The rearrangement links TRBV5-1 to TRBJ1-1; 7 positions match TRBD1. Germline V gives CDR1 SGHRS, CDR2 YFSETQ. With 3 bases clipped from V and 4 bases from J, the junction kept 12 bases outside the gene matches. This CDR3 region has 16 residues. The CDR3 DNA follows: TGCGCCAGCAGCTGGGGACAGTGGGCGGAGGGCACTGAAGCTTTCTTT. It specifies CASSWGQWAEGTEAFF.

Here the CDR3 reads CASSSDREGETQYF. The CDR3 nucleotides read TGTGCCAGCAGTTCGGACAGGGAAGGGGAGACCCAGTACTTC. The chain is built from TRBV5-4 and TRBJ2-5; 8 bases map to TRBD1. CDR3 length: 14 residues. Trimming at V came to 5 bases and at J to 5 bases, leaving 8 bases not matched to a gene. CDR1 is SGHNT and CDR2 is YYREEE in the germline V gene (reference sequence).

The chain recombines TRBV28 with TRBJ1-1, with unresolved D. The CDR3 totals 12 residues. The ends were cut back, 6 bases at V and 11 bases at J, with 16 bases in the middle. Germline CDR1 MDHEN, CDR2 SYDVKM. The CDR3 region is CASSRSIFGAFF. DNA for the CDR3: TGTGCCAGCAGCCGGAGTATTTTTGGGGCTTTCTTT.

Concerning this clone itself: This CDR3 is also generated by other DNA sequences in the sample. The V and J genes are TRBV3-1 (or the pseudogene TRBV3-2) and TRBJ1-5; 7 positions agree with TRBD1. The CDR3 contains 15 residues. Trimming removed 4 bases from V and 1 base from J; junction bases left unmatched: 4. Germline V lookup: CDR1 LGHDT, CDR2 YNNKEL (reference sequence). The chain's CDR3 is CASSLGTVSNQPQHF. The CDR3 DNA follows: TGTGCCAGCAGCCTTGGGACAGTAAGCAATCAGCCCCAGCATTTT.

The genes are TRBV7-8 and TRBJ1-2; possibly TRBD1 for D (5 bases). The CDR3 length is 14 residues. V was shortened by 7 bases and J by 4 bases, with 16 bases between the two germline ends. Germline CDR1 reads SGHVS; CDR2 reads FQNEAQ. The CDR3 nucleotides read TGTGCCAGCAAACCATGGTTGGGGCCCTATGGCTACACCTTC. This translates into CASKPWLGPYGYTF.

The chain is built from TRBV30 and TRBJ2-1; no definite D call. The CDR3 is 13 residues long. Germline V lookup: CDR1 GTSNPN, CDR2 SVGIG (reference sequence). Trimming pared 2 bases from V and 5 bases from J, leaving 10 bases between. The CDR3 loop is CAWSLTNHNEQFF. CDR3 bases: TGTGCCTGGAGTTTAACAAACCACAATGAGCAGTTCTTC.

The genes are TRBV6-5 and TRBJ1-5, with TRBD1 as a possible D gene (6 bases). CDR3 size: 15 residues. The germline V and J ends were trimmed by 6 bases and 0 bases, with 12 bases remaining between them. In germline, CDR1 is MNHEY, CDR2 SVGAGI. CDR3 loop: CASSSDRYSNQPQHF. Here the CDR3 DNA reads TGTGCCAGCAGCTCGGACAGATATAGCAATCAGCCCCAGCATTTT.

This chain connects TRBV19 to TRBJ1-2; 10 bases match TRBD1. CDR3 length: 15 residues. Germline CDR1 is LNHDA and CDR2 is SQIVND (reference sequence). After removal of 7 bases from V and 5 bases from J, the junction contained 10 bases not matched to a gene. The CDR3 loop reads CASKTTGGDFYGYTF. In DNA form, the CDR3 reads TGTGCCAGTAAGACGACAGGGGGCGATTTTTATGGCTACACCTTC. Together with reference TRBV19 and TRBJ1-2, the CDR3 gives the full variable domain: DGGITQSPKYLFRKEGQNVTLSCEQNLNHDAMYWYRQDPGQGLRLIYYSQIVNDFQKGDIAEGYSVSREKKESFPLTVTSAQKNPTAFYLCASKTTGGDFYGYTFGSGTRLTVV.